The 20 T cell receptor beta chains given below trace back to one sample, sequenced in a study of T cell responses to AZD1222 COVID-19 vaccine. Using immunoSEQ multiplex PCR, the repertoire was profiled, and TCRdb retains in-frame clones only, with some absent. The sample includes around 180,000 clones, approximately 94% of them seen just once. Sequenced here: peripheral blood, sampled 28 days after the second AZD1222 dose. These receptor sequences come from an adult who received the AZD1222 COVID-19 vaccine.

This clone was observed a handful of times. The chain employs TRBV28 and TRBJ2-3; maybe TRBD1 (5 bases). Germline CDR1 reads MDHEN; CDR2 reads SYDVKM. This CDR3 contains 14 residues. The V end lost 5 bases, the J end lost 6 bases, and 15 bases lay between the germline ends. CDR3 DNA: TGTGCCAGCAGTGTGTCCAGGGTCCAGGATACGCAGTATTTT. Amino acids: CASSVSRVQDTQYF.

This chain connects TRBV5-6 to TRBJ2-5, with a weak D call TRBD1 (6 bases). Trimming removed 5 bases from V and 5 bases from J, with 13 bases in between. The CDR3 totals 13 residues. The germline V gene encodes CDR1 SGHDT and CDR2 YYEEEE. The CDR3 protein is CASRSRGLETQYF. The CDR3 DNA reads as TGTGCCAGCAGGTCGAGGGGGTTGGAGACCCAGTACTTC.

This rearrangement joins TRBV5-1 to TRBJ1-3; 7 nucleotides agree with TRBD1. The V segment lost 0 bases and the J segment 0 bases; nucleotides outside the gene matches: 0. CDR3 size: 15 residues. Germline V CDR1 and CDR2: SGHRS, YFSETQ. As DNA, the CDR3 is TGCGCCAGCAGCTTGGAGGGGGCCTCTGGAAACACCATATATTTT. This translates into CASSLEGASGNTIYF.

The genes are TRBV5-4 and TRBJ1-1; D not resolved. The CDR3 length is 13 residues. Trimming cost V 4 bases and J 7 bases, with 14 bases left between them. Germline values: CDR1 SGHNT, CDR2 YYREEE (reference sequence). CDR3 nucleotides: TGTGCCAGCAGCCCTATAGACAACCGTGAAGCTTTCTTT. Its translation: CASSPIDNREAFF.

This clone was seen just once. The rearrangement links TRBV6-6 to TRBJ1-3; D gene ambiguous. Trimming shortened V by 10 bases and J by 1 base, and 14 bases separated the two germline ends. The CDR3 is made up of 14 amino acids. Germline lookup yields CDR1 MNHNY and CDR2 SVGAGI (reference sequence). The CDR3 protein is CATTKDVSGNTIYF. CDR3 nucleotide sequence: TGTGCCACCACAAAGGATGTTTCTGGAAACACCATATATTTT.

CDR3 protein: CANPQAGGPQETQYF. In DNA form, the CDR3 reads TGTGCCAACCCTCAAGCGGGGGGGCCTCAAGAGACCCAGTACTTC. V and J are TRBV27 and TRBJ2-5; 10 bases are a match to TRBD2. Unmatched junction bases numbered 10, after V lost 10 bases and J lost 2 bases. The CDR3 contains 15 residues. Germline V gene lookup returns CDR1 MNHEY and CDR2 SMNVEV (reference sequence).

The chain links TRBV27 to TRBJ2-3; D uncertain. Germline V gene data show CDR1 as MNHEY and CDR2 as SMNVEV (reference sequence). Trimming left V 8 bases short and J 0 bases short, with 12 bases between. CDR3 length: 14 amino acids. CDR3 sequence reads: CASSPGVSTDTQYF. The CDR3 DNA reads as TGTGCCAGCTCCCCTGGGGTGAGCACAGATACGCAGTATTTT.

The V and J genes are TRBV5-6 and TRBJ2-5; a weak D match, TRBD1 (5 bases). In germline, CDR1 is SGHDT, CDR2 YYEEEE. This CDR3 is 12 amino acids long. The V gene lost 8 bases and the J gene lost 3 bases, with 11 bases spanning the gap. The CDR3 DNA is TGTGCCAGTCGTAACAGGAAAGAGACCCAGTACTTC. It specifies CASRNRKETQYF.

About this clone: The junction differs from germline at one of its ends, possibly a read error. The V and J genes are TRBV6-5 and TRBJ1-5; 7 bases map to TRBD1. The CDR3 has 14 amino acids. CDR1 is MNHEY and CDR2 is SVGAGI in the germline V gene. DNA for the CDR3: TGTGCCAGCAGCCTCGGAGGGGGCAAACAGCCCCAGCATTTT. Protein product: CASSLGGGKQPQHF.

This rearrangement joins TRBV11-3 to TRBJ2-3, with D perhaps being TRBD1 or TRBD2 (6 bases each). Germline CDR1 and CDR2: SGHNT and YENEEA. Trimming took off 0 bases at V and 1 base at J, with 20 bases between the two ends. The CDR3 totals 19 residues. CDR3 in DNA: TGTGCCAGCAGCTTAGATCCCCTGATGTGGGGGGCTGGCACAGATACGCAGTATTTT. Amino acid sequence: CASSLDPLMWGAGTDTQYF.

This chain connects TRBV18 to TRBJ2-3, with 8 bases matching TRBD2. Germline V gene sequence: CDR1 KGHSH, CDR2 LQKENI. Unmatched junction bases numbered 8, after V lost 2 bases and J lost 4 bases. The CDR3 length is 16 residues. Here the CDR3 reads CASSPSGRRFPDTQYF. The CDR3 DNA reads TGTGCCAGCTCACCAAGCGGGAGACGATTCCCAGATACGCAGTATTTT.

V usage is TRBV19 and J usage is TRBJ1-6; D remains ambiguous. CDR3 size: 16 residues. Per the germline V gene, CDR1 is LNHDA and CDR2 is SQIVND (reference sequence). Deletions cut 3 bases from V and 4 bases from J, with 13 bases between. The DNA for the CDR3 is TGTGCCAGTAGTATCGGCAGGCTGATATATAATTCACCCCTCCACTTT. Its translation: CASSIGRLIYNSPLHF. The whole variable domain, remainder taken from reference TRBV19 and TRBJ1-6, is DGGITQSPKYLFRKEGQNVTLSCEQNLNHDAMYWYRQDPGQGLRLIYYSQIVNDFQKGDIAEGYSVSREKKESFPLTVTSAQKNPTAFYLCASSIGRLIYNSPLHFGNGTRLTVT.

This clone was detected once. The chain links TRBV28 to TRBJ1-1; D gene unclear. This CDR3 comprises 16 residues. V was trimmed by 4 bases and J by 3 bases, leaving 18 bases between them. Per germline, CDR1 MDHEN and CDR2 SYDVKM. CDR3 DNA sequence: TGTGCCAGCAGTTCCCCTTTTCTTGCTTTGGACACTGAAGCTTTCTTT. Translating it yields CASSSPFLALDTEAFF.

The chain links TRBV30 to TRBJ1-6; no clear D. Trimming took 5 bases from V and 9 from J, leaving 11 bases between them. Germline-derived CDR1 and CDR2 are GTSNPN and SVGIG (reference sequence). The CDR3 loop spans 12 amino acids. CDR3 DNA sequence: TGTGCCTGGGCAGGTCCCACTTCACCCCTCCACTTT. Protein sequence: CAWAGPTSPLHF. The complete variable domain, with remaining parts taken from reference TRBV30 and TRBJ1-6, reads SQTIHQWPATLVQPVGSPLSLECTVEGTSNPNLYWYRQAAGRGLQLLFYSVGIGQISSEVPQNLSASRPQDRQFILSSKKLLLSDSGFYLCAWAGPTSPLHFGNGTRLTVT.

In its sample, this clone was seen once. The V gene is TRBV19, the J gene TRBJ2-1, with 8 bases fitting TRBD2. The V segment lost 8 bases and the J segment 7 bases; nucleotides outside the gene matches: 7. Germline assignment: CDR1 LNHDA and CDR2 SQIVND (reference sequence). The CDR3 covers 13 residues. CDR3 protein: CASSSGSFNEQFF. CDR3 DNA sequence: TGTGCCAGTTCCAGCGGGAGTTTTAATGAGCAGTTCTTC.

The chain uses TRBV5-1 and TRBJ2-2; tentative D call: TRBD1 (5 bases). Trimming removed 0 bases at V and 7 bases at J, with 7 bases between. Per germline, CDR1 SGHRS and CDR2 YFSETQ. The CDR3 contains 13 residues. CDR3 region: CASSLEGYGELFF. The CDR3 coding sequence is TGCGCCAGCAGCTTGGAGGGGTACGGGGAGCTGTTTTTT. Full variable domain (missing parts from reference TRBV5-1 and TRBJ2-2): KAGVTQTPRYLIKTRGQQVTLSCSPISGHRSVSWYQQTPGQGLQFLFEYFSETQRNKGNFPGRFSGRQFSNSRSEMNVSTLELGDSALYLCASSLEGYGELFFGEGSRLTVL.

This sequence joins TRBV2 and TRBJ2-1; TRBD2 might be the D (6 bases). V gave up 7 bases and J gave up 8 bases, with 12 bases separating them. The V gene's germline CDR1 is SNHLY and CDR2 FYNNEI. The length of the CDR3 is 12 residues. In nucleotides, the CDR3 is TGTGCCAGCACCGGAGGGCGGGATGAGCAGTTCTTC. Its translation: CASTGGRDEQFF.

The chain uses TRBV30 and TRBJ2-2; D is uncertain. The CDR3 has 14 residues. Trimming cost V 4 bases and J 4 bases, with 13 bases left between them. Per germline, CDR1 GTSNPN and CDR2 SVGIG (reference sequence). In nucleotides, the CDR3 is TGTGCCTGGACTCGTCTGGCCACCACCGGGGAGCTGTTTTTT. It yields the protein CAWTRLATTGELFF.

V gene TRBV7-3 combines with J gene TRBJ2-3; D call uncertain. This CDR3 has 13 amino acids. CDR1 is SGHTA, CDR2 FQGTGA, per germline. V lost 1 base to trimming and J lost 3 bases, with 5 bases between them. CDR3 nucleotides: TGTGCCAGCAGCTTAATTCAAACAGATACGCAGTATTTT. This translates into CASSLIQTDTQYF.

The rearrangement uses TRBV27 and TRBJ2-7; a weak D match, TRBD1 (6 bases). V was shortened by 3 bases and J by 5 bases, with 20 bases between the two germline ends. The CDR3 totals 16 residues. CDR1 is MNHEY, CDR2 SMNVEV, per germline (reference sequence). This CDR3 reads CASSFGEVTGFHEQYF. For the CDR3, the DNA is TGTGCCAGCAGTTTTGGAGAAGTTACAGGGTTCCACGAGCAGTACTTC.